These 8 T cell receptor beta chains came from one sample sequenced in a study of vaccination effects on CD4 cells after COVID-19. These receptors' targets are unknown. Clones were read by immunoSEQ multiplex PCR, and TCRdb kept only the in-frame ones, dropping some. This sample has approximately 47,000 clones, with around 70% found just once. Around day 10 of culture, CD4+ T cells were separated out. Each participant was given two doses of one vaccine (BNT162b2 or mRNA-1273). Sample: CD4+ T cells from PBMCs cultured without peptide, taken after COVID-19 vaccination. These TCRs come from a human donor who received a COVID-19 vaccine.

The V and J genes are TRBV2 and TRBJ2-2; 10 bases align to TRBD1. Germline CDR1 SNHLY, CDR2 FYNNEI. This CDR3 spans 13 amino acids. Trimming at V came to 7 bases and at J to 7 bases, leaving 3 bases not matched to a gene. This chain's CDR3 is CASTGQGIGELFF. CDR3 nucleotides: TGTGCCAGCACGGGACAGGGGATCGGGGAGCTGTTTTTT.

The rearrangement joins TRBV12-3 or TRBV12-4 to TRBJ1-1; 7 nucleotides match TRBD1. The CDR3 is 13 residues long. V lost 5 bases and J lost 6; bases outside the gene matches: 6. The DNA for the CDR3 is TGTGCCAGCAGTCCTCGACAGGGCGCTGAAGCTTTCTTT. It yields the protein CASSPRQGAEAFF.

The rearrangement links TRBV2 to TRBJ2-3; D possibly corresponds to TRBD2 (5 bases). The germline V gene encodes CDR1 SNHLY and CDR2 FYNNEI. The CDR3 totals 15 residues. Deletions cut 6 bases from V and 0 bases from J, with 13 bases between. This chain's CDR3 is CASRMTGGSTDTQYF. In DNA form, the CDR3 reads TGTGCCAGCAGGATGACTGGCGGGAGCACAGATACGCAGTATTTT.

V usage is TRBV4-1 and J usage is TRBJ1-3; the D is unclear. The germline gives CDR1 MGHRA, CDR2 YSYEKL. The CDR3 has 18 residues. Trimming shortened V by 3 bases and J by 2 bases, and 20 bases separated the two germline ends. CDR3 bases: TGCGCCAGCAGCCAGGGAGGCCGAGGACGGTCCGCTGGAAACACCATATATTTT. It encodes CASSQGGRGRSAGNTIYF.

This clone was detected only a few times. The chain has TRBV10-3 and TRBJ2-3; TRBD2 matches at 7 bases. Germline V gene lookup returns CDR1 ENHRY and CDR2 SYGVKD. This CDR3 region has 15 residues. J was trimmed by 0 bases and V by 6 bases; bases with no gene match: 6. This CDR3 reads CAISLADASTDTQYF. The CDR3, as DNA: TGTGCCATCAGCCTAGCGGACGCTAGCACAGATACGCAGTATTTT.

The V call is TRBV19, the J call TRBJ1-6; 8 nucleotides align to TRBD1. This CDR3 comprises 16 residues. The V gene end was trimmed by 5 bases and the J gene end by 3 bases; junction bases not matched to a gene: 6. From germline, CDR1 is LNHDA and CDR2 SQIVND (reference sequence). The CDR3 protein is CASSQPGQGYNSPLHF. In DNA form, the CDR3 reads TGTGCCAGTAGTCAACCCGGACAGGGCTATAATTCACCCCTCCACTTT.

This clone turned up a few times. The chain joins TRBV7-2 to TRBJ2-7, with D hard to call. V was shortened by 2 bases and J by 4 bases, with 6 bases between the two germline ends. This CDR3 comprises 12 residues. CDR1 is SGHTA and CDR2 is FQGNSA in the germline V gene. The CDR3 is CASSLSIYEQYF. The CDR3 DNA follows: TGTGCCAGCAGCTTAAGTATATACGAGCAGTACTTC.

This chain joins TRBV5-4 and TRBJ2-7; possibly TRBD2 for D (5 bases). Germline loops: CDR1 SGHNT, CDR2 YYREEE (reference sequence). CDR3 length: 15 residues. V shed 4 bases and J shed 2 bases, with 16 bases lying between them. CDR3: CASSPAGGLTYEQYF. The CDR3, as DNA: TGTGCCAGCAGCCCGGCGGGCGGGTTGACCTACGAGCAGTACTTC.